One T cell receptor beta chain is described in this entry. Sequencing was performed with immunoSEQ multiplex PCR; in TCRdb, only in-frame clones are kept and a portion is missing. The sample includes some 110,000 clones, approximately 82% seen only once; the top ten take approximately 7%. These data originate in a study of blood T cell repertoires in COVID-19. Background on the study: The study drew acute and convalescent COVID-19 samples from the United States, Italy and Spain.

Trimming removed 0 bases from V and 6 bases from J; junction bases left unmatched: 3. Germline lookup yields CDR1 SGHNT and CDR2 YYREEE (reference sequence). CDR3 length: 15 amino acids. The rearrangement uses TRBV5-4 and TRBJ2-2; 9 positions match TRBD1. This sequence was found in a man between 70 and 80 years old with active or convalescent COVID-19. What was sequenced was peripheral blood. CDR3: CASSLETGGPGELFF. The CDR3 DNA reads as TGTGCCAGCAGCTTGGAGACAGGGGGTCCCGGGGAGCTGTTTTTT.